The T cell receptor beta chain under discussion was sequenced for a study of identical twins. TCRdb re-called the 5' RACE reads with MiXCR, one entry per CDR3 protein. The table lists 450,000 or so distinct CDR3 sequences, 20% to 25% of them singletons. In its sample, this clonotype was seen a few times. Germline V lookup: CDR1 SGHTS, CDR2 YDEGEE. The CDR3 has 11 amino acids. With 7 bases removed from V and 5 bases from J, the gap between germline ends came to 6 bases. Separately, the same data were catalogued under a study of T cells expressing NK-cell markers. That publication notes: TCR beta repertoires came from sorted CD3+CD56+NKG2C+, CD3+CD56+NKG2C- and CD3+CD56-NKG2C+ T cells. Six of the donors carried dominant NKG2C+ clonotypes that took up roughly 1.0-8% of their CD8+ T cells.

The sequenced material came from CD4+ T cells sorted from blood. The receptor's source is a woman aged 18-29 years in good health. The gene calls are TRBV5-8 and TRBJ1-4, with D maybe TRBD1 (5 bases). The CDR3 nucleotides are TGTGCCAGCGGGGCGAATGAAAAACTGTTTTTT. Its protein is CASGANEKLFF.